One T cell receptor (beta chain) is described in this entry. This clonotype was counted ten times or more. Its cognate antigen has yet to be identified. No base quality values were provided; no much bigger clone lies one nucleotide off. Set within a cohort of healthcare workers in London, UK, this nested case-control study involved weekly PCR testing of nasopharyngeal swabs along with blood sampling. Healthcare workers were recruited between 23 and 31 March 2020, during the week of the UK lockdown, and were followed weekly for up to about 15 weeks. The sample comes from a study of early T cells in non-severe SARS-CoV-2 infection (dated by TCRdb to the early 2020s). General notes on the study: Because TCR sequencing was done on bulk RNA from unsorted whole blood, the alpha and beta chains could not be paired. On the study overall, not on this receptor specifically: VDJdb matching was skewed toward anti-spike CD8 responses and likely underestimated virus-specific expansions, missing private and CD4 specificities.

Trimming at the junction amounts to 1 base on V and 7 bases on J, and the germline ends lie 20 bases apart. Taken from the germline V gene (reference sequence), the CDR1 and CDR2 loops are DFQATT and SNEGSKA. The cysteine opens and the phenylalanine closes a CDR3 of 16 amino acids. The sequence is cut down to CDR3 DNA, 48 bases in frame from base 1. The method was 5' RACE. The listed sequencing device is NextSeq 500. To correct for sequencing error and PCR bias, the TCR library protocol tagged individual cDNA molecules with unique molecular identifiers. Both TCR alpha and beta chains were sequenced, and tight co-correlation was observed between alpha and beta sequence abundances in each sample. On the study's bioinformatics: Decombinator V4 was used to annotate TCR sequences for V gene, J gene and CDR3. Expanded TCRs were defined as changing significantly between any two time points under a Poisson model with p below 0.0001. TCR abundances were normalised to the total number of TCRs sequenced per sample and were expressed as counts per million. MAIT TCRs were defined by TRAV1-2 paired with TRAJ12, TRAJ20 or TRAJ33, and iNKT TCRs by TRAV10 paired with TRAJ18. VDJdb, accessed on 1 November 2021, was searched for TCRs annotated for CMV, EBV and SARS-CoV-2, and TCRs annotated for more than one antigen were excluded. TCRdb trimmed public reads at Q25 via fastp, called clones via MiXCR and kept in-frame beta chains. Each entry is one CDR3 protein sequence, shown with its most common DNA and genes. The V and J calls come from TCRdb's annotation, not from the publication. This sample lists around 75,000 distinct CDR3 sequences; roughly 8.7% were detected once. The ten largest clonotypes hold about 6.1% of the sample.

The sequence joins TRBV20-1 to TRBJ2-1; a tentative D match to TRBD2 spans 6 bases. This TCR was sampled from an adult who was a healthcare worker with PCR-confirmed SARS-CoV-2 infection or an uninfected control (not recorded which). Sample: whole blood. The bases read TGCAGTGCTAGAGGAGTGGCGGGATTTAATCGGAATGAGCAGTTCTTC. This translates into CSARGVAGFNRNEQFF.